This T cell receptor beta chain was sequenced in a study of T cells after yellow fever vaccination. Study results and caveats: Boosting was followed by the reappearance of most primary-vaccination clones (roughly 95% CD4, roughly 90% CD8).

About this clonotype: Its specificity is not known.

The V gene lost 3 bases and the J gene lost 0 bases, with 6 bases spanning the gap. Germline V gene data show CDR1 as DFQATT and CDR2 as SNEGSKA (reference sequence). This CDR3 spans 12 amino acids. UMIs and a universal primer site were added when TCR cDNA was made by 5'RACE template switching. One entry per CDR3 protein, called by TCRdb with MiXCR from the 5' RACE reads. The sample contains about 500,000 distinct CDR3 sequences, about a sixth of which appear only once. Sequencing was performed on PBMCs, taken around 5 days after the first yellow fever vaccination. The sequence derives from a man in his late teens or twenties who received the YFV17D yellow fever vaccine. This rearrangement joins TRBV20-1 to TRBJ2-7, with D possibly TRBD2 on 5 matching bases. CDR3 sequence: CSARGDSYEQYF. The DNA for the CDR3 is TGCAGTGCTAGGGGAGACTCCTACGAGCAGTACTTC.